The TCR beta chain described here comes from a study of CD8 T cells in ankylosing spondylitis. Using quantitative 5'-RACE with molecular barcodes, the authors made TCR beta libraries. TCRdb ran MiXCR on the 5' RACE reads and lists one entry per CDR3 protein. The sample contains around 220,000 distinct CDR3 sequences, approximately 16% of which appear only once. Of note for this clonotype: Its specificity is unknown.

CDR1 and CDR2 from the germline V gene are LGHNA and YSLEER. V gave up 0 bases and J gave up 6 bases, with 20 bases separating them. The CDR3 spans 18 residues. Study-wide findings and caveats: Reportedly, significant enrichment of disease-linked clones occurred in matched ankylosing spondylitis synovial fluid. A motif in TCR beta, a set of roughly 8 highly homologous variants, appeared characteristic of ankylosing spondylitis blood. Disease-linked clones had a CD8+ phenotype and relatively low frequency in peripheral blood.

The sequencing sample was made of blood, either unsorted or a sorted T cell fraction (not recorded which). The TCR was taken from a male donor with ankylosing spondylitis. The V and J genes are TRBV4-3 and TRBJ2-2; possibly TRBD1 for D (7 bases). The CDR3 is CASSQDQGGQMGSGELFF. The CDR3 DNA reads TGCGCCAGCAGCCAAGATCAGGGGGGACAGATGGGTTCCGGGGAGCTGTTTTTT.